This entry lists 3 T cell receptor beta chains sequenced from one sample in a study of shared clonotypes between healthy human individuals. Repertoires were generated with immunoSEQ multiplex PCR, while TCRdb's copy carries only in-frame clones and drops some. The sample holds some 2.1 million clones, around 93% seen once. CD45RO negativity and positive selection for CCR7 defined naive CD8 cells, a population that excluded terminally differentiated effector memory CD45RA+ cells. The sample comprised naive CD8+ T cells from PBMCs. All receptors come from a young man in good health. Some clones in this sample may be carry-over from other donors' samples.

The chain combines TRBV2 with TRBJ1-1; the D is unclear. The V end lost 8 bases, the J end lost 1 base, and 11 bases lay between the germline ends. The CDR3 is made up of 13 amino acids. Per the germline V gene, CDR1 is SNHLY and CDR2 is FYNNEI. The CDR3 here is CASPPAANTEAFF. The CDR3 DNA sequence: TGTGCCAGCCCCCCGGCCGCGAACACTGAAGCTTTCTTT.

V usage is TRBV5-6 and J usage is TRBJ2-7; D gene uncertain. The CDR3 spans 14 residues. Between the trimmed V and J ends, which lost 2 bases and 0 bases, there was a span of 9 bases. CDR1 is SGHDT and CDR2 is YYEEEE in the germline V gene. The chain's CDR3 is CASSFNASSYEQYF. The CDR3 bases are TGTGCCAGCAGCTTTAACGCCAGCTCCTACGAGCAGTACTTC.

This chain links TRBV27 with TRBJ2-3; 8 bases match TRBD2. V lost 4 bases and J lost 5; bases outside the gene matches: 5. The CDR3 extends over 14 amino acids. The germline gives CDR1 MNHEY, CDR2 SMNVEV (reference sequence). CDR3 protein: CASSSREGGDTQYF. The CDR3 DNA sequence: TGTGCCAGCAGTTCCCGGGAGGGTGGAGATACGCAGTATTTT.